Listed below are T cell receptor beta chains from one sample, sequenced in a study of control samples from healthy donors and cancer patients. Using immunoSEQ multiplex PCR, the repertoire was profiled, and TCRdb retains in-frame clones only, with some absent. This sample has tens of thousands of clones, with 88% found just once. Sequenced sample: blood. These TCRs come from a woman aged 70-85 years in good health. Both conserved end residues are part of each CDR3. The D gene is left open where the match is weak.

>NA|TRBV19|TRBJ2-5
CASSPRSPGVETQYF
TGTGCCAGTAGTCCTAGGAGCCCGGGAGTAGAGACCCAGTACTTC
>NA|TRBV5-4|TRBJ1-1
CASSRGQNTEAFF
TGTGCCAGCAGCCGGGGACAGAACACTGAAGCTTTCTTT
>NA|TRBV2|TRBJ1-1
CASRALAIMNTEAFF
TGTGCCAGCAGAGCCTTAGCTATAATGAACACTGAAGCTTTCTTT
>TRBD1|TRBV10-3|TRBJ1-1
CAISPGQGVIEAFF
TGTGCCATCAGTCCGGGACAGGGGGTTATTGAAGCTTTCTTT
>TRBD1|TRBV29-1|TRBJ2-5
CSVEVHAGGPQETQYF
TGCAGCGTTGAAGTACACGCAGGGGGACCCCAAGAGACCCAGTACTTC
>TRBD1|TRBV6-5|TRBJ1-2
CASSTNDRGYGYTF
TGTGCCAGCAGTACCAACGACAGGGGCTATGGCTACACCTTC
>NA|TRBV7-8|TRBJ2-1
CASSLGESSYNEQFF
TGTGCCAGCAGCTTAGGCGAGAGCTCCTACAATGAGCAGTTCTTC
>NA|TRBV7-9|TRBJ2-7
CASGNEQYF
TGTGCCAGCGGGAACGAGCAGTACTTC
>NA|TRBV3-1/TRBV3-2|TRBJ1-1
CASSQDWARTEAFF
TGTGCCAGCAGCCAAGATTGGGCGAGAACTGAAGCTTTCTTT
>NA|TRBV7-2|TRBJ1-1
CASSSDRNTEAFF
TGTGCCAGCAGCTCGGACAGGAACACTGAAGCTTTCTTT
>NA|TRBV5-1|TRBJ2-1
CASSPTSPLVNEQFF
TGCGCCAGCAGCCCGACAAGCCCATTAGTCAATGAGCAGTTCTTC
>NA|TRBV7-3|TRBJ2-1
CASSLGPGANEQFF
TGTGCCAGCAGCTTAGGCCCCGGAGCGAATGAGCAGTTCTTC